One and the same sample provided the 17 T cell receptor beta chains below, sequenced in a study of human T cells and chemical hapten exposure. The time point: patch test 1, 2 weeks after DPC sensitization. Treatment: therapeutic diphenylcyclopropenone sensitization with weekly scalp DPC. MiXCR, run by TCRdb on the RACE reads, gives a single entry per CDR3 protein. Of 150,000 to 200,000 distinct CDR3 sequences listed, roughly 14% were seen once; the top ten hold about 1.7%. The starting material was whole blood, obtained in connection with sensitization to the hapten diphenylcyclopropenone (DPC). The receptors shown here come from a woman aged 25-40 years with alopecia areata. Some clones in this sample may be carry-over from other donors' samples.

The chain links TRBV20-1 to TRBJ2-5; a weak D match, TRBD1 (6 bases). Between the trimmed V and J ends, which lost 4 bases and 1 base, there was a span of 10 bases. Looked up from germline, CDR1 is DFQATT and CDR2 is SNEGSKA (reference sequence). This CDR3 has 13 amino acids. CDR3 DNA sequence: TGCAGTGCTATACTAGGGGGCCAAGAGACCCAGTACTTC. Encoded protein: CSAILGGQETQYF.

This clonotype was found a few times. The chain employs TRBV7-2 and TRBJ2-3, with D perhaps matching TRBD2 (6 bases). The germline V gene has CDR1 SGHTA and CDR2 FQGNSA. This CDR3 has 15 residues. Trimming took off 3 bases at V and 2 bases at J, with 12 bases between the two ends. The CDR3: CASSFAVADTDTQYF. The CDR3 DNA reads TGTGCCAGCAGCTTTGCGGTAGCGGACACAGATACGCAGTATTTT.

This clonotype was counted between two and nine times. The genes are TRBV28 and TRBJ1-5; possible D gene TRBD1, 5 bases. Per the germline V gene, CDR1 is MDHEN and CDR2 is SYDVKM. The CDR3 covers 12 residues. V shed 4 bases and J shed 6 bases, with 7 bases lying between them. In DNA form, the CDR3 reads TGTGCCAGCAGTTCAGGGAGTCAGCCCCAGCATTTT. Translating it yields CASSSGSQPQHF. The variable domain in full, completed from reference TRBV28 and TRBJ1-5, reads DVKVTQSSRYLVKRTGEKVFLECVQDMDHENMFWYRQDPGLGLRLIYFSYDVKMKEKGDIPEGYSVSREKKERFSLILESASTNQTSMYLCASSSGSQPQHFGDGTRLSIL.

This clonotype was counted at least ten times. This sequence joins TRBV20-1 and TRBJ2-5; D might be TRBD1 (6 bases). Trimming stripped 0 bases from V and 4 bases from J, with 15 bases between. The CDR3 spans 15 residues. CDR1 is DFQATT and CDR2 is SNEGSKA in the germline V gene (reference sequence). CDR3 amino acids: CSARDLGTPRETQYF. The CDR3 coding sequence is TGCAGTGCTAGAGACCTCGGGACACCGCGAGAGACCCAGTACTTC.

This clonotype was seen many times. V and J are TRBV7-2 and TRBJ1-1; no clear D. The CDR3 loop spans 15 amino acids. Germline loops: CDR1 SGHTA, CDR2 FQGNSA. Trimming took 7 bases from V and 0 from J, leaving 15 bases between them. CDR3 sequence reads: CASTLLGVMNTEAFF. CDR3 nucleotides: TGTGCCAGCACCCTCCTTGGGGTCATGAACACTGAAGCTTTCTTT.

V is TRBV7-9 and J is TRBJ2-7; D is unresolved. CDR3 length: 14 amino acids. The V gene's germline CDR1 is SEHNR and CDR2 FQNEAQ (reference sequence). V was trimmed by 1 base and J by 0 bases, leaving 7 bases between them. The CDR3 DNA sequence: TGTGCCAGCAGCTTAGACTCCCACTCCTACGAGCAGTACTTC. The encoded protein is CASSLDSHSYEQYF.

The chain has TRBV4-2 and TRBJ2-7; no clear D. V was cut by 0 bases and J by 2 bases, with 11 bases left in between. Germline values: CDR1 LGHNA, CDR2 YNFKEQ. This CDR3 spans 15 amino acids. CDR3 in DNA: TGTGCCAGCAGCCAAGATCTTGGGGTTACCTACGAGCAGTACTTC. Protein sequence: CASSQDLGVTYEQYF.

This clonotype was counted only a few times. This chain links TRBV28 with TRBJ2-7; 10 bases map to TRBD2. V dropped 6 bases and J dropped 3; count of bases not matched to a gene: 11. Germline values: CDR1 MDHEN, CDR2 SYDVKM. The length of the CDR3 is 16 residues. For the CDR3, the DNA is TGTGCCAGCAGCGCACCCGCTAGCGGGAGTTTCTACGAGCAGTACTTC. It encodes CASSAPASGSFYEQYF.

The rearrangement uses TRBV11-3 and TRBJ2-3; weak D call: TRBD1 (6 bases). The V end was cut by 4 bases, the J end by 7 bases, with 18 bases between. From germline, CDR1 is SGHNT and CDR2 YENEEA. CDR3 length equals 15 residues. Here the CDR3 reads CASSSLPQGSNTQYF. In nucleotides, the CDR3 is TGTGCCAGCAGCTCCCTCCCCCAGGGGTCAAATACGCAGTATTTT. The full variable domain, with the rest looked up from reference TRBV11-3 and TRBJ2-3, is EAGVVQSPRYKIIEKKQPVAFWCNPISGHNTLYWYLQNLGQGPELLIRYENEEAVDDSQLPKDRFSAERLKGVDSTLKIQPAELGDSAVYLCASSSLPQGSNTQYFGPGTRLTVL.

The genes are TRBV10-1 and TRBJ2-7, with TRBD2 identical over 9 bases. After removal of 8 bases from V and 9 bases from J, the junction contained 5 bases not matched to a gene. CDR3 length equals 11 residues. Germline V gives CDR1 WNHNN, CDR2 SYGVQD (reference sequence). CDR3 loop: CASGTSTAQYF. The CDR3 DNA sequence: TGCGCCAGCGGGACTAGCACAGCGCAGTACTTC.

The chain has TRBV12-3 or TRBV12-4 and TRBJ2-1; D unresolved. Trimming removed 5 bases at V and 8 bases at J, with 10 bases between. The CDR3 extends over 12 amino acids. The CDR3 loop is CASSAHTHEQFF. The CDR3 region has the DNA TGTGCCAGCAGTGCCCACACCCATGAGCAGTTCTTC.

As regards this clonotype: Germline is not matched at one junction end, which may reflect a read error. CDR3 region: CASSPVDRVNFGYTF. CDR3 nucleotide sequence: TGTGCCAGCAGCCCCGTGGACAGGGTAAACTTTGGCTACACCTTC. This chain joins TRBV7-2 and TRBJ1-2; TRBD1 agrees at 8 bases. The CDR3 totals 15 residues. CDR1 is SGHTA, CDR2 FQGNSA, per germline.

The V call is TRBV3-1, the J call TRBJ2-1; 7 nucleotides agree with TRBD2. The V and J ends lost 0 bases and 8 bases, in that order; junction bases with no gene match: 7. CDR3 size: 15 residues. Germline-derived CDR1 and CDR2 are LGHDT and YNNKEL (reference sequence). The CDR3 region has the DNA TGTGCCAGCAGCCAAGATGGGCTAGCGGCACATGAGCAGTTCTTC. Protein sequence: CASSQDGLAAHEQFF.

The chain employs TRBV12-3 or TRBV12-4 and TRBJ1-1; D is unresolved. The CDR3 totals 12 residues. V was cut by 3 bases and J by 4 bases, with 6 bases left in between. CDR3 coding DNA: TGTGCCAGCAGTTTGCATGGCACTGAAGCTTTCTTT. It codes for CASSLHGTEAFF.

This chain joins TRBV5-1 and TRBJ1-1; D perhaps matches TRBD1 (5 bases). Germline V gene lookup returns CDR1 SGHRS and CDR2 YFSETQ. The CDR3 is 13 amino acids. Trimming took 4 bases from V and 6 from J, leaving 13 bases between them. CDR3 amino acids: CASSDGTVPEAFF. The CDR3 DNA is TGCGCCAGCAGCGACGGGACGGTTCCTGAAGCTTTCTTT.

This clonotype was counted many times. The chain has TRBV6-2 or TRBV6-3 and TRBJ2-5, with a tentative D call TRBD1 (6 bases). Between the trimmed V and J ends, which lost 2 bases and 2 bases, there was a span of 27 bases. In germline, CDR1 is MNHEY, CDR2 SVGEGT. The CDR3 has 20 residues. The CDR3 bases are TGTGCCAGCAGTTACCCTAGTAATTTTCCGGGACATCGAGGACAAGAGACCCAGTACTTC. Residues: CASSYPSNFPGHRGQETQYF.

This chain joins TRBV7-2 and TRBJ2-1, with TRBD2 matching 14 bases. CDR3 size: 14 residues. The V gene's germline CDR1 is SGHTA and CDR2 FQGNSA. The J segment lost 8 bases and the V segment lost 5 bases, leaving 2 bases of the junction unmatched. In DNA, the CDR3 is TGTGCCAGCAGCGAGGGACTAGCGGGGGATGAGCAGTTCTTC. It specifies CASSEGLAGDEQFF.